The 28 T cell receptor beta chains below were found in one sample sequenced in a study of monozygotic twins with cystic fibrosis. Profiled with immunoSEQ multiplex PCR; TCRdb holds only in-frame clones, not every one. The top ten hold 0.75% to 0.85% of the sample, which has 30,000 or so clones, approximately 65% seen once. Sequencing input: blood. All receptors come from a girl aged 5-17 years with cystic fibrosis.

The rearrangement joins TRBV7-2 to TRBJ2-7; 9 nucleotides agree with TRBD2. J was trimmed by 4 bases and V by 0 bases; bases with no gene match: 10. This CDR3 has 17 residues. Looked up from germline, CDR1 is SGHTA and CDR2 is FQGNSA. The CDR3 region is CASSLAFSSGRLYEQYF. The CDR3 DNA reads TGTGCCAGCAGCTTAGCCTTTTCGAGCGGGAGGCTGTACGAGCAGTACTTC.

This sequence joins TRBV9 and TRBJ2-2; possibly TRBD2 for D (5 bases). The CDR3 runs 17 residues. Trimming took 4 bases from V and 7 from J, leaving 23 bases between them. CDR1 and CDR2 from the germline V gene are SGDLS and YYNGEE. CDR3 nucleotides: TGTGCCAGCAGCCCCGAAGGAACTAGTCCCACCCACGGGGAGCTGTTTTTT. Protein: CASSPEGTSPTHGELFF.

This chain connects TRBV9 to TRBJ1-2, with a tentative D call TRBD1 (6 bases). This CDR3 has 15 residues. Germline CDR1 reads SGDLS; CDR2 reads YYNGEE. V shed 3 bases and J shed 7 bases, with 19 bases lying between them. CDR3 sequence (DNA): TGTGCCAGCAGCGAGGCGGGGGGCGCGAGAAGTGGCTACACCTTC. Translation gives CASSEAGGARSGYTF.

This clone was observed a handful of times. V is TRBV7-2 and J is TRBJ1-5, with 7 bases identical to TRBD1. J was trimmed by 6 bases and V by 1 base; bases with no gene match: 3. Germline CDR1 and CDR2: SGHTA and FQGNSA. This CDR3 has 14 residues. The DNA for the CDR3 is TGTGCCAGCAGCTTAGGGCAGGGGGGTCAGCCCCAGCATTTT. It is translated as CASSLGQGGQPQHF.

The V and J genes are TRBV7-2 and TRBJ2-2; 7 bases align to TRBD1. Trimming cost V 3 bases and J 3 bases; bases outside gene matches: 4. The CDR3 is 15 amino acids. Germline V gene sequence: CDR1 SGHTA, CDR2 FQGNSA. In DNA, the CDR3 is TGTGCCAGCAGCTTCGACAGGGTCGACACCGGGGAGCTGTTTTTT. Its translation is CASSFDRVDTGELFF.

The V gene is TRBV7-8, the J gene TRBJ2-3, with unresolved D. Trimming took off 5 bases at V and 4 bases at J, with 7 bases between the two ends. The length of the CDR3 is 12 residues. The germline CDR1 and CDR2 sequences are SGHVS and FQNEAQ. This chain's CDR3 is CASSRRADTQYF. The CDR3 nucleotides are TGTGCCAGCAGCCGGCGAGCAGATACGCAGTATTTT.

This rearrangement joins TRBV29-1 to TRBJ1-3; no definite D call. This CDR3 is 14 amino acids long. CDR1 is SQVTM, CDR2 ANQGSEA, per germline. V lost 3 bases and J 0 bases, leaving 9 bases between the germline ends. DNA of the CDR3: TGCAGCGTTGATACCAACCTCTCTGGAAACACCATATATTTT. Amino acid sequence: CSVDTNLSGNTIYF.

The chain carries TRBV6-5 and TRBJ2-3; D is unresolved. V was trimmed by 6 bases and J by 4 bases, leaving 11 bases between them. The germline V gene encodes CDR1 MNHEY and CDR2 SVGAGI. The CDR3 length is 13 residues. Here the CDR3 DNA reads TGTGCCAGCAGCCTCAGAGCTGCAGATACGCAGTATTTT. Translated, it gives CASSLRAADTQYF.

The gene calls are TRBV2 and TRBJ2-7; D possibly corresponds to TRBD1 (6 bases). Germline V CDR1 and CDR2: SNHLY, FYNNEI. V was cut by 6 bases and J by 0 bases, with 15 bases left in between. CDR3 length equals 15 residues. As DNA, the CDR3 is TGTGCCAGCAGCGGGGACAAGTTAAGCTCCTACGAGCAGTACGTC. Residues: CASSGDKLSSYEQYV.

The chain's CDR3 is CASSGSTDTQYF. Here the CDR3 DNA reads TGTGCCAGCAGCGGAAGCACAGATACGCAGTATTTT. The chain has TRBV9 and TRBJ2-3, with D unresolved. The CDR3 is 12 amino acids. The V gene's germline CDR1 is SGDLS and CDR2 YYNGEE. Trimming took off 3 bases at V and 0 bases at J, with 2 bases between the two ends.

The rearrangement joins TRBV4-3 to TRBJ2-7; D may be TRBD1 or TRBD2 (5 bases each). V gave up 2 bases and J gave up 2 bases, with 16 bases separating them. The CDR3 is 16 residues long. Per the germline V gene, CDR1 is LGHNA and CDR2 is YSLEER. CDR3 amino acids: CASSQSRDLFTYEQYF. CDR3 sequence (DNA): TGCGCCAGCAGCCAAAGTAGGGACCTATTTACCTACGAGCAGTACTTC.

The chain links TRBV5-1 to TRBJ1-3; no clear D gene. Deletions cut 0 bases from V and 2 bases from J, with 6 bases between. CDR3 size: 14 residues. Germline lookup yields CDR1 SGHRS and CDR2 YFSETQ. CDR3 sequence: CASSLGLPGNTIYF. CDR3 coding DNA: TGCGCCAGCAGCTTGGGACTACCTGGAAACACCATATATTTT.

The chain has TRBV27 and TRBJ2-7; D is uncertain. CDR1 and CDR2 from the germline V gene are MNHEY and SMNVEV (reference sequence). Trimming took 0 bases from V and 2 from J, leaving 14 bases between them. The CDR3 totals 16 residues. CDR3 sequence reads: CASSLSFMSRPYEQYF. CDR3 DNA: TGTGCCAGCAGTTTATCGTTTATGAGCCGGCCCTACGAGCAGTACTTC.

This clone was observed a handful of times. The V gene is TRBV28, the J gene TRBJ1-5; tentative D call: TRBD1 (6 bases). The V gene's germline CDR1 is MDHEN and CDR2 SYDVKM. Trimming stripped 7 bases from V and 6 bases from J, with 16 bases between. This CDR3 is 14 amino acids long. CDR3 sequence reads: CASIPGGRGQPQHF. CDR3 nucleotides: TGTGCCAGCATCCCGGGGGGGCGTGGTCAGCCCCAGCATTTT.

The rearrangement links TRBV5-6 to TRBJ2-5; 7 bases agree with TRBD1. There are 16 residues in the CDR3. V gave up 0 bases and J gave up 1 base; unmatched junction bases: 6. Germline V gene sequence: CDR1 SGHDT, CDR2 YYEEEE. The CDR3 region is CASSLDWAGGQETQYF. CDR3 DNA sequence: TGTGCCAGCAGCTTGGATTGGGCAGGGGGCCAAGAGACCCAGTACTTC.

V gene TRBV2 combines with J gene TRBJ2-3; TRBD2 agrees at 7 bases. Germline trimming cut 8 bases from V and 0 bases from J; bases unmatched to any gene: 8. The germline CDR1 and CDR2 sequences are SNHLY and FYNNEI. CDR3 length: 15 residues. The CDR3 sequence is CASLRLADSTDTQYF. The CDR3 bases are TGTGCCAGCCTTCGACTAGCTGATAGCACAGATACGCAGTATTTT.

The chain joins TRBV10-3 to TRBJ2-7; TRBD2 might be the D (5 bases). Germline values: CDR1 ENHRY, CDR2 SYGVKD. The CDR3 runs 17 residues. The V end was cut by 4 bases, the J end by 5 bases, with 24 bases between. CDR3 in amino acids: CAISAVRVGRAEDEQYV. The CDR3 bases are TGTGCCATCAGTGCGGTGAGGGTTGGTAGGGCAGAGGACGAGCAGTACGTC.

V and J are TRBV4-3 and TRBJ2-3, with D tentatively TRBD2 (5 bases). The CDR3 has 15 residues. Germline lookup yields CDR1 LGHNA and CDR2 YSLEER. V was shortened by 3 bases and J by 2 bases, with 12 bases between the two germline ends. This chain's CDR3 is CASSHDYSYTDTQYF. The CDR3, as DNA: TGCGCCAGCAGCCATGACTATTCATACACAGATACGCAGTATTTT.

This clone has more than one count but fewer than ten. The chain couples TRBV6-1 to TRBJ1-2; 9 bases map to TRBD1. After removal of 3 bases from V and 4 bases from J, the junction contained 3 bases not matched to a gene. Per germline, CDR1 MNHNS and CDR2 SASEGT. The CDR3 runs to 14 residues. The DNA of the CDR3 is TGTGCCAGCAGTGACCGGGACAGGGTCTATGGCTACACCTTC. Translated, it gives CASSDRDRVYGYTF.

The CDR3 DNA follows: TGTGCCAGCAGCTTGGATAGCCCCTCATCGACTCATACGCAGTATTTT. Amino acids: CASSLDSPSSTHTQYF. The V gene is TRBV5-5, the J gene TRBJ2-3, with no clear D. V was clipped by 0 bases and J by 7 bases, with 18 bases between them. Germline V gene data show CDR1 as SGHKS and CDR2 as YYEKEE (reference sequence). The CDR3 has 16 residues.

The CDR3: CASSAGLLTEAFF. The CDR3 nucleotides are TGTGCCAGCAGCGCGGGACTGCTCACTGAAGCTTTCTTT. The chain employs TRBV9 and TRBJ1-1; TRBD1 might be the D (5 bases). CDR1 is SGDLS, CDR2 YYNGEE, per germline. With 3 bases removed from V and 4 bases from J, the gap between germline ends came to 10 bases. This CDR3 has 13 amino acids. The full variable domain, with the rest looked up from reference TRBV9 and TRBJ1-1, is DSGVTQTPKHLITATGQRVTLRCSPRSGDLSVYWYQQSLDQGLQFLIQYYNGEERAKGNILERFSAQQFPDLHSELNLSSLELGDSALYFCASSAGLLTEAFFGQGTRLTVV.

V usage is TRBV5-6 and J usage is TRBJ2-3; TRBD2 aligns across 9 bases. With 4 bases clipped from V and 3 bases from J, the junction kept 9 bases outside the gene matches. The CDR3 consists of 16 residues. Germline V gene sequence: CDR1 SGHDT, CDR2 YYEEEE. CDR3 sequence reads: CASSPFGGRVTDTQYF. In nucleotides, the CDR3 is TGTGCCAGCAGCCCCTTTGGCGGGAGGGTAACAGATACGCAGTATTTT. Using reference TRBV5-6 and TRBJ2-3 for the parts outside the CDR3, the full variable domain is DAGVTQSPTHLIKTRGQQVTLRCSPKSGHDTVSWYQQALGQGPQFIFQYYEEEERQRGNFPDRFSGHQFPNYSSELNVNALLLGDSALYLCASSPFGGRVTDTQYFGPGTRLTVL.

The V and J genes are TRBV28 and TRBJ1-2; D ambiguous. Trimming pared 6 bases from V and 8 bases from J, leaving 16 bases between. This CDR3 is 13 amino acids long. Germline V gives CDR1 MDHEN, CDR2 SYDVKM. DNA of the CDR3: TGTGCCAGCAGGCGCGGGTTGATGAGGGGCTACACCTTC. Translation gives CASRRGLMRGYTF.

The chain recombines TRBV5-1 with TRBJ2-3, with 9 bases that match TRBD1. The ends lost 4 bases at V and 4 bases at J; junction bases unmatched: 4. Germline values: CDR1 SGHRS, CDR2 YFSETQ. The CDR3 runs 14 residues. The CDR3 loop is CASSTGQGSDTQYF. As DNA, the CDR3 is TGCGCCAGCAGCACGGGACAGGGCTCAGATACGCAGTATTTT.

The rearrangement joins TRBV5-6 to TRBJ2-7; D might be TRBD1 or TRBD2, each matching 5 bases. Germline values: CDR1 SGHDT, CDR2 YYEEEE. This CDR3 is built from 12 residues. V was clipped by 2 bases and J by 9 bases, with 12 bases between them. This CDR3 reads CASSFLNGAQYV. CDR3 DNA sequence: TGTGCCAGCAGCTTCTTAAACGGGGCGCAGTACGTC.

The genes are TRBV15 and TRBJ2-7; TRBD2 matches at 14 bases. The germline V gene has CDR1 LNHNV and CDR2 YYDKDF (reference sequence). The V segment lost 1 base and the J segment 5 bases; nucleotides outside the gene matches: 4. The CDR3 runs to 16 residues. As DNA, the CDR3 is TGTGCCACCAGCAGAGTTGGGACTAGCGGGAGCAACGAGCAGTACTTC. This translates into CATSRVGTSGSNEQYF.

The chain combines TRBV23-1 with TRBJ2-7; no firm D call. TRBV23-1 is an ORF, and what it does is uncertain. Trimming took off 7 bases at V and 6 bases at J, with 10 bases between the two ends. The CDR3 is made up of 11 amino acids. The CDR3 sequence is CASKSMGEQYF. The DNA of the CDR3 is TGCGCCAGCAAATCGATGGGCGAGCAGTACTTC.

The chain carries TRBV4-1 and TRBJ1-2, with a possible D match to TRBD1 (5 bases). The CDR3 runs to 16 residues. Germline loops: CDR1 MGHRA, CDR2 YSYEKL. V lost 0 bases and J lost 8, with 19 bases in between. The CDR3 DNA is TGCGCCAGCAGCCAAGATCAGAAGGAACAGGTACACGGCTACACCTTC. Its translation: CASSQDQKEQVHGYTF.